What follows is one T cell receptor (beta chain) and its context. The CDR3 covers 14 residues. V lost 4 bases and J lost 7, with 17 bases in between. CDR1 and CDR2 from the germline V gene are MNHNS and SASEGT. This record comes from a study of cytomegalovirus exposure and HLA in healthy donors. In the PCR, 60 Vbeta and 13 Jbeta primers were used. Sequencing was performed with immunoSEQ multiplex PCR; in TCRdb, only in-frame clones are kept and a portion is missing. Here the sample spans under 170,000 clones, more than 65% being singletons. Input material: PBMCs. This sequence joins TRBV6-1 and TRBJ2-7; no firm D call. The TCR originated in a man between 50 and 59 years old in good health and CMV-seropositive. CDR3: CASSGLRVTNEQYF. The CDR3 coding sequence is TGTGCCAGCAGTGGACTTCGGGTGACGAATGAGCAGTACTTC.